This TCR beta chain was recovered during a study of early T cells in non-severe SARS-CoV-2 infection. About the research overall: Unsorted whole blood bulk RNA was sequenced, with unpaired chains. Findings of the study overall: VDJdb-based matching was biased toward anti-spike CD8 responses and missed private and CD4 specificities.

As concerns this clonotype: Its antigen is not known.

Individual cDNA molecules received unique molecular identifiers. Each CDR3 protein is one row after TCRdb ran MiXCR on the 5' RACE reads. This table has 50,000 to 80,000 distinct CDR3 sequences, approximately 9.2% appearing once. The source is an adult who was a healthcare worker with PCR-confirmed SARS-CoV-2 infection or an uninfected control (not recorded which). The sequenced sample was whole blood, obtained at baseline.

The CDR3 region has the DNA TGCAGCGTTGCTACCGAGAACACCGGGGAGCTGTTTTTT. Translated, it gives CSVATENTGELFF. The gene calls are TRBV29-1 and TRBJ2-2; no firm D call. The germline V and J ends were trimmed by 4 bases and 1 base, with 7 bases remaining between them. This CDR3 is 13 amino acids long. Germline lookup yields CDR1 SQVTM and CDR2 ANQGSEA.